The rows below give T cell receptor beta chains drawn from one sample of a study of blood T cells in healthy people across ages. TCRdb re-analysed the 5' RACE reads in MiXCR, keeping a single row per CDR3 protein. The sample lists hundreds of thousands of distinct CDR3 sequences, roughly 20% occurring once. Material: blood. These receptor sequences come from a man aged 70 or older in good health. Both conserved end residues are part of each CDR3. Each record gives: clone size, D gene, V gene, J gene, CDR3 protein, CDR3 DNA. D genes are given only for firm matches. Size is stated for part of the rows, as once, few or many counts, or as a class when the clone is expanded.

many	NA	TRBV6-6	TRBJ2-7	CASSFRDEQYF	TGTGCCAGCAGCTTCCGTGACGAGCAGTACTTC
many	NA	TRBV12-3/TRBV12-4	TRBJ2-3	CASRSTVGTQYF	TGTGCCAGCAGATCGACCGTGGGTACGCAGTATTTT
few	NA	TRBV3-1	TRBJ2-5	CASSQDPTSWEQYF	TGTGCCAGCAGCCAAGATCCGACCTCGTGGGAGCAGTACTTC
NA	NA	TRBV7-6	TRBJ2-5	CASSLALSGRETQYF	TGTGCCAGCAGCTTAGCGCTCTCAGGTAGAGAGACCCAGTACTTC
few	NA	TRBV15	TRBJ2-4	CATSRTGLAKNIQYF	TGTGCCACCAGCAGAACCGGGTTAGCCAAAAACATTCAGTACTTC
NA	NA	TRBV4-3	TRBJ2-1	CASSQDWGEQFF	TGCGCCAGCAGCCAGGACTGGGGGGAGCAGTTCTTC
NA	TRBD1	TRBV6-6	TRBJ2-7	CASSLGGQRPYEQYF	TGTGCCAGCTCTCTAGGGGGACAGCGACCCTACGAGCAGTACTTC
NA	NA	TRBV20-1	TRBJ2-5	CSAPPTGSYETQYF	TGCAGTGCCCCCCCGACAGGATCTTACGAGACCCAGTACTTC
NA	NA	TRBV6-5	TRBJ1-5	CACNRQGGQPQHF	TGTGCCTGCAATAGGCAAGGGGGTCAGCCCCAGCATTTT
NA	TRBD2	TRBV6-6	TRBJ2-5	CASTVGTSGVRRETQYF	TGTGCCAGCACCGTAGGGACTAGCGGGGTGAGGCGAGAGACCCAGTACTTC
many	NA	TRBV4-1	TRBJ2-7	CASSPGFSQRIYEQYF	TGCGCCAGCAGCCCAGGCTTTTCCCAGCGCATATACGAGCAGTACTTC
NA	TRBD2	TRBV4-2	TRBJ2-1	CASSQGSGGNYNEQFF	TGTGCCAGCAGCCAAGGGAGCGGGGGGAACTACAATGAGCAGTTCTTC
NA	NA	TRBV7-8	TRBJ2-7	CASSLGQAYYEQYF	TGTGCCAGCAGCTTAGGACAGGCCTACTACGAGCAGTACTTC
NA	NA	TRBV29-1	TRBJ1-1	CSVDKGMNTEAFF	TGCAGCGTTGATAAGGGAATGAACACTGAAGCTTTCTTT
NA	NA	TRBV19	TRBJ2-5	CASTSRFEETQYF	TGTGCCAGTACATCCCGGTTCGAAGAGACCCAGTACTTC
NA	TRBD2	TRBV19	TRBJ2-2	CASSMGSGTNTGELFF	TGTGCCAGTAGTATGGGTAGCGGGACGAACACCGGGGAGCTGTTTTTT
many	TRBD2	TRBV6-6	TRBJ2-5	CASSWGGETQYF	TGCGCCAGCAGCTGGGGGGGAGAGACCCAGTACTTC
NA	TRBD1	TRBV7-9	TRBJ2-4	CACSSGQVMHIQYF	TGTGCCTGCAGCTCGGGACAGGTGATGCACATTCAGTACTTC
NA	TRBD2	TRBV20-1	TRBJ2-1	CSATSGRTSLNEQFF	TGCAGTGCTACTAGCGGGAGGACTTCCCTAAATGAGCAGTTCTTC
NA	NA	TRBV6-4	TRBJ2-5	CASSADPPETQYF	TGTGCCAGCAGTGCCGACCCACCGGAGACCCAGTACTTC
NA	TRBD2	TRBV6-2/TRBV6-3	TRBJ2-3	CASSYLGTSGMADTQYF	TGTGCCAGCAGTTACCTGGGGACTAGCGGGATGGCAGATACGCAGTATTTT
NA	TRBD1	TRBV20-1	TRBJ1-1	CSFTTGVAAEAFF	TGCAGTTTCACGACAGGGGTGGCAGCAGAAGCTTTCTTT
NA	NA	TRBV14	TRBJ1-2	CASSRDQFRTRNYGYTF	TGTGCCAGCAGCCGCGACCAATTCCGTACGCGGAACTATGGCTACACCTTC
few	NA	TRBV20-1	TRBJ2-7	CSALLYEQYF	TGCAGTGCTTTACTCTACGAGCAGTACTTC
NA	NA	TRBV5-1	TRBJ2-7	CASSLVGATYEQYF	TGCGCCAGCAGCTTGGTCGGAGCCACCTACGAGCAGTACTTC
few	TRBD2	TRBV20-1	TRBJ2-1	CSARDPTSFLNEQFF	TGCAGTGCTAGAGATCCGACTAGCTTTCTAAATGAGCAGTTCTTC
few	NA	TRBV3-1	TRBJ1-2	CASSQDFRGNNGYTF	TGTGCCAGCAGCCAAGACTTCAGGGGAAACAATGGCTACACCTTC
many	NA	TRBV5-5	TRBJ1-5	CASTDSINQPQHF	TGTGCCAGCACCGACAGTATCAATCAGCCCCAGCATTTT
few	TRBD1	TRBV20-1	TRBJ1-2	CSASGTGGNYGYTF	TGCAGTGCGTCCGGGACAGGGGGCAACTATGGCTACACCTTC
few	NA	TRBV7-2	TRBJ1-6	CASSLVVSPLHF	TGTGCCAGCAGCTTAGTGGTCTCACCCCTCCACTTT
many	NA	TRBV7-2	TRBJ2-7	CASSLEVGSYEQYF	TGTGCCAGCAGCTTAGAAGTAGGATCCTACGAGCAGTACTTC
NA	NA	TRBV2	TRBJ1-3	CASSEWPAGNTIYF	TGTGCCAGCAGTGAATGGCCGGCTGGAAACACCATATATTTT
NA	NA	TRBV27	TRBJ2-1	CASSLGPYLHNEQFF	TGTGCCAGCAGTTTGGGCCCATACCTCCACAATGAGCAGTTCTTC
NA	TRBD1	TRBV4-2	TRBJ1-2	CASSQDQGTGGSGGYTF	TGTGCCAGCAGCCAAGATCAGGGAACAGGGGGCAGTGGTGGCTACACCTTC
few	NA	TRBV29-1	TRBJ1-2	CSVAGPLSPYGYTF	TGCAGCGTTGCGGGGCCCTTAAGTCCATATGGCTACACCTTC
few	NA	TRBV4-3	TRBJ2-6	CASSQDGTAGANVLTF	TGCGCCAGCAGCCAAGACGGGACGGCTGGGGCCAACGTCCTGACTTTC
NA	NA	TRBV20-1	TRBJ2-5	CSASLYQETQYF	TGCAGTGCTAGTTTGTACCAAGAGACCCAGTACTTC
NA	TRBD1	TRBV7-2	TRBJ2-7	CASSFRQGVYEQYF	TGTGCCAGCAGCTTCCGACAGGGGGTCTACGAGCAGTACTTC
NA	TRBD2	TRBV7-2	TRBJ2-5	CASSWTSGEETQYF	TGTGCCAGCAGCTGGACTAGCGGGGAAGAGACCCAGTACTTC